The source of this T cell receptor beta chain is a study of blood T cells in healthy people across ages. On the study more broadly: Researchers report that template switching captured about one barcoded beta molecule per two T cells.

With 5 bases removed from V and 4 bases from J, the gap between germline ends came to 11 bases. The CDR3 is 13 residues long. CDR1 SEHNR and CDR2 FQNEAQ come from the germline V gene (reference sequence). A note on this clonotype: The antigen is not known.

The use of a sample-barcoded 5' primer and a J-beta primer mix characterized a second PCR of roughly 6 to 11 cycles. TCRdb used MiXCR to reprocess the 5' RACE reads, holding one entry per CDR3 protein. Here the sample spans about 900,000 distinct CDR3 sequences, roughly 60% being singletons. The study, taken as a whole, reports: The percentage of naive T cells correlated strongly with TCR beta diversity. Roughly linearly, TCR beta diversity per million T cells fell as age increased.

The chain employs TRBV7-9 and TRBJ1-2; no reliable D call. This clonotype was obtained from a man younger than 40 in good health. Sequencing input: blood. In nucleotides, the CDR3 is TGTGCCAGCAGCCAAAGCCCGAGCTATGGCTACACCTTC. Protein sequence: CASSQSPSYGYTF.